One sample yielded the 20 T cell receptor beta chains listed below, sequenced in a study of OX40 agonist ivuxolimab in advanced cancers. Clones were read by immunoSEQ multiplex PCR, and TCRdb kept only the in-frame ones, dropping some. The table lists about 64,000 clones, 87% of them singletons, with 2.8% in the top ten. Source: CD4+ or CD8+ T cells sorted from blood, taken in a trial of the OX40 agonist ivuxolimab. Receptors originate from an adult with an advanced solid tumor such as melanoma, head and neck, liver or kidney cancer.

This sequence joins TRBV19 and TRBJ2-5; 10 bases map to TRBD2. Trimming removed 4 bases from V and 4 bases from J; junction bases left unmatched: 6. The germline CDR1 and CDR2 sequences are LNHDA and SQIVND (reference sequence). This CDR3 is built from 15 residues. DNA for the CDR3: TGTGCCAGTAGTACCCTAGCGGGAGCTGGAGAGACCCAGTACTTC. This translates into CASSTLAGAGETQYF.

The V gene is TRBV2, the J gene TRBJ2-3, with D possibly matching TRBD1 (6 bases). V dropped 7 bases and J dropped 2 bases, with 10 bases sitting between them. The CDR3 extends over 13 amino acids. Germline lookup yields CDR1 SNHLY and CDR2 FYNNEI. DNA for the CDR3: TGTGCCAGCAAAGGACAGAACACAGATACGCAGTATTTT. Encoded protein: CASKGQNTDTQYF.

The J gene is TRBJ2-7, the V gene TRBV5-1; D tentatively reads TRBD1 or TRBD2 (5 bases each). V lost 0 bases and J lost 5, with 12 bases in between. CDR3 length: 14 amino acids. Germline-derived CDR1 and CDR2 are SGHRS and YFSETQ. Written as DNA, the CDR3 is TGCGCCAGCAGCTTGGGCAGGGAGCAGGACGAGCAGTACTTC. It specifies CASSLGREQDEQYF.

The gene calls are TRBV10-3 and TRBJ2-1; TRBD1 matches at 10 bases. The CDR3 is 13 residues long. V shed 8 bases, J shed 10 bases, and the junction held 8 bases outside the gene matches. CDR1 and CDR2 from the germline V gene are ENHRY and SYGVKD. CDR3 loop: CAIGRDRGVEQFF. For the CDR3, the DNA is TGTGCCATCGGACGGGACAGGGGTGTGGAGCAGTTCTTC.

This clone has just a few counts. V is TRBV6-6 and J is TRBJ2-2, with D perhaps matching TRBD1 (6 bases). The CDR3 covers 14 residues. Germline V CDR1 and CDR2: MNHNY, SVGAGI (reference sequence). Trimming took off 10 bases at V and 4 bases at J, with 16 bases between the two ends. CDR3 in amino acids: CATSPTGTTGELFF. Written as DNA, the CDR3 is TGTGCCACCTCACCCACAGGGACCACCGGGGAGCTGTTTTTT.

This rearrangement joins TRBV11-1 to TRBJ2-7; maybe TRBD2 (7 bases). Germline V CDR1 and CDR2: SGHAT, FQDESV (reference sequence). This CDR3 comprises 14 residues. V gave up 4 bases and J gave up 5 bases, with 15 bases separating them. The CDR3 DNA reads as TGTGCCAGCAGCTGGGGGGGGCAGCTCGACGAGCAGTACTTC. Translation gives CASSWGGQLDEQYF.

The chain carries TRBV5-4 and TRBJ2-7; 12 positions match TRBD2. The V gene's germline CDR1 is SGHNT and CDR2 YYREEE (reference sequence). V was pared by 4 bases and J by 3 bases, with 8 bases of the junction left unmatched. This CDR3 has 16 residues. CDR3 sequence reads: CASSQGGLAGLYEQYF. For the CDR3, the DNA is TGTGCCAGCAGCCAGGGAGGACTAGCGGGACTCTACGAGCAGTACTTC.

In its sample, this clone was seen once. The chain carries TRBV7-2 and TRBJ2-1, with 7 bases that match TRBD2. This CDR3 contains 15 residues. CDR1 SGHTA and CDR2 FQGNSA come from the germline V gene. The J segment lost 4 bases and the V segment lost 5 bases, leaving 8 bases of the junction unmatched. CDR3 sequence (DNA): TGTGCCAGCAGCGTTCTTGGCGGGGGTTACAATGAGCAGTTCTTC. Residues: CASSVLGGGYNEQFF.

The chain uses TRBV18 and TRBJ2-5; D gene ambiguous. Germline V gene lookup returns CDR1 KGHSH and CDR2 LQKENI. The CDR3 sequence is 13 residues long. V was clipped by 0 bases and J by 5 bases, with 7 bases between them. CDR3 nucleotide sequence: TGTGCCAGCTCACCACCCGGACGGGAGACCCAGTACTTC. The encoded protein is CASSPPGRETQYF.

This clone was counted a single time. This chain connects TRBV27 to TRBJ2-7, with D perhaps TRBD1 (6 bases). The germline V gene has CDR1 MNHEY and CDR2 SMNVEV (reference sequence). This CDR3 is 13 amino acids long. V was cut by 6 bases and J by 6 bases, with 15 bases left in between. CDR3 sequence reads: CASSAQGQGEQYF. The CDR3 DNA reads TGTGCCAGCAGCGCCCAGGGGCAAGGCGAGCAGTACTTC.

V gene TRBV2 combines with J gene TRBJ2-1; 14 nucleotides align to TRBD2. Germline V lookup: CDR1 SNHLY, CDR2 FYNNEI. V was pared by 7 bases and J by 1 base, with 6 bases of the junction left unmatched. The CDR3 sequence is 17 residues long. This chain's CDR3 is CASKGLAGDFSYNEQFF. CDR3 bases: TGTGCCAGCAAGGGACTAGCGGGAGATTTTTCCTACAATGAGCAGTTCTTC.

This chain connects TRBV28 to TRBJ2-5; D remains unclear. Germline assignment: CDR1 MDHEN and CDR2 SYDVKM. Trimming stripped 7 bases from V and 5 bases from J, with 14 bases between. The CDR3 extends over 13 amino acids. The CDR3 sequence: CASTLGMVETQYF. The CDR3 DNA follows: TGTGCCAGCACCCTAGGAATGGTGGAGACCCAGTACTTC.

The J gene is TRBJ2-3, the V gene TRBV27; a weak D match, TRBD2 (6 bases). CDR3 size: 16 residues. CDR1 is MNHEY and CDR2 is SMNVEV in the germline V gene (reference sequence). Trimming removed 6 bases from V and 0 bases from J, with 16 bases in between. This CDR3 is CASRRTPGASTDTQYF. DNA of the CDR3: TGTGCCAGCAGGAGGACCCCGGGAGCTAGCACAGATACGCAGTATTTT.

J is TRBJ2-5 and V is TRBV9; D is unresolved. CDR3 length: 13 amino acids. The V gene's germline CDR1 is SGDLS and CDR2 YYNGEE. Trimming removed 3 bases from V and 7 bases from J, with 13 bases in between. CDR3 DNA: TGTGCCAGCAGCGCAAGCCTGTGGGGGACCCAGTACTTC. This translates into CASSASLWGTQYF.

The rearrangement joins TRBV9 to TRBJ1-1, with D perhaps TRBD1 (6 bases). Trimming shortened V by 4 bases and J by 4 bases, and 17 bases separated the two germline ends. This CDR3 spans 15 amino acids. Germline assignment: CDR1 SGDLS and CDR2 YYNGEE. DNA for the CDR3: TGTGCCAGCAGCCCAAGCCCACAGGGTGTCACTGAAGCTTTCTTT. It is translated as CASSPSPQGVTEAFF.

The chain recombines TRBV5-8 with TRBJ1-2, with D maybe TRBD1 (6 bases). This CDR3 has 15 residues. V lost 1 base to trimming and J lost 2 bases, with 12 bases between them. Germline V gives CDR1 SGHTS, CDR2 YDEGEE. CDR3 amino acids: CASSLNRDVNYGYTF. The CDR3 bases are TGTGCCAGCAGCTTGAACAGGGACGTAAACTATGGCTACACCTTC.

The gene calls are TRBV7-9 and TRBJ2-5; no clear D gene. Trimming left V 1 base short and J 5 bases short, with 11 bases between. Germline assignment: CDR1 SEHNR and CDR2 FQNEAQ (reference sequence). CDR3 size: 14 residues. DNA for the CDR3: TGTGCCAGCAGCTTAGTGACCCTGGGGGAGACCCAGTACTTC. This encodes CASSLVTLGETQYF.

This clone was detected a few times. The chain couples TRBV6-5 to TRBJ2-1; 8 bases agree with TRBD1. Germline V gives CDR1 MNHEY, CDR2 SVGAGI. The CDR3 consists of 15 residues. Germline trimming cut 6 bases from V and 2 bases from J; bases unmatched to any gene: 6. CDR3 bases: TGTGCCAGCAGAATGACAGGGGTCCCCTACAATGAGCAGTTCTTC. The encoded protein is CASRMTGVPYNEQFF.

This chain joins TRBV2 and TRBJ1-1; TRBD1 matches 8 bases. Germline loops: CDR1 SNHLY, CDR2 FYNNEI. Trimming cost V 6 bases and J 5 bases; bases outside gene matches: 8. CDR3 size: 14 residues. CDR3 sequence (DNA): TGTGCCAGCAGCTCCCAGGGGGCGCAGACTGAAGCTTTCTTT. Translated, it gives CASSSQGAQTEAFF. Looking up the rest from reference TRBV2 and TRBJ1-1 gives the full variable domain: EPEVTQTPSHQVTQMGQEVILRCVPISNHLYFYWYRQILGQKVEFLVSFYNNEISEKSEIFDDQFSVERPDGSNFTLKIRSTKLEDSAMYFCASSSQGAQTEAFFGQGTRLTVV.

This rearrangement joins TRBV5-1 to TRBJ1-2, with D tentatively TRBD1 (6 bases). Germline V CDR1 and CDR2: SGHRS, YFSETQ. Trimming shortened V by 3 bases and J by 4 bases, and 16 bases separated the two germline ends. This CDR3 is built from 15 residues. The CDR3 spells CASSSGTFSGYGYTF. The CDR3 DNA reads TGCGCCAGCAGCTCTGGGACATTTAGTGGCTATGGCTACACCTTC.